This TCR beta chain was retrieved from a study of CD8 T cells in ankylosing spondylitis. Study-level points and caveats: Reportedly, matched ankylosing spondylitis synovial fluid was significantly enriched for disease-linked clones. Within peripheral blood, clones linked to disease were CD8+ and relatively rare. A TCR beta motif made of several highly homologous variants seemed typical of ankylosing spondylitis blood.

TCRdb re-called the 5' RACE reads through MiXCR, storing one row per CDR3 protein. The table has hundreds of thousands of distinct CDR3 sequences, 20% to 30% seen once. The CDR3 covers 16 residues. Germline V gene data show CDR1 as MNHNS and CDR2 as SASEGT. V shed 6 bases and J shed 0 bases, with 15 bases lying between them. On this clonotype: What it binds is unknown.

The sample was blood, either unsorted or a sorted T cell fraction (not recorded which). The rearrangement uses TRBV6-1 and TRBJ1-3, with unresolved D. The clonotype originates from a male donor with ankylosing spondylitis or in good health (not recorded which). In DNA form, the CDR3 reads TGTGCCAGCAGCCCCGAAAGGTCCTTCTCTGGAAACACCATATATTTT. Protein product: CASSPERSFSGNTIYF.